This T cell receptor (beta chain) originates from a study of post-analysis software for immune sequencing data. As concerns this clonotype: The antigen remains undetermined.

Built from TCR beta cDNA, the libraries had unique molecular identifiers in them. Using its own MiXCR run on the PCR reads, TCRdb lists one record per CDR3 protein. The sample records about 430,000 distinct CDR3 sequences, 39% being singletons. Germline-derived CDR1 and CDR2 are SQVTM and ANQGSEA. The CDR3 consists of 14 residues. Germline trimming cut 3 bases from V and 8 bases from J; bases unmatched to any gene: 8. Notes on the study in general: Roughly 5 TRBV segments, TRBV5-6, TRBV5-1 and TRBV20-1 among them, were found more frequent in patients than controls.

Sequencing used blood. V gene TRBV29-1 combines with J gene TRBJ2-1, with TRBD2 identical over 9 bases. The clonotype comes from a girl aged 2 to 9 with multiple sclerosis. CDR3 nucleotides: TGCAGCGTTGACTTAGCGGGAGTTAGACATGAGCAGTTCTTC. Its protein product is CSVDLAGVRHEQFF.